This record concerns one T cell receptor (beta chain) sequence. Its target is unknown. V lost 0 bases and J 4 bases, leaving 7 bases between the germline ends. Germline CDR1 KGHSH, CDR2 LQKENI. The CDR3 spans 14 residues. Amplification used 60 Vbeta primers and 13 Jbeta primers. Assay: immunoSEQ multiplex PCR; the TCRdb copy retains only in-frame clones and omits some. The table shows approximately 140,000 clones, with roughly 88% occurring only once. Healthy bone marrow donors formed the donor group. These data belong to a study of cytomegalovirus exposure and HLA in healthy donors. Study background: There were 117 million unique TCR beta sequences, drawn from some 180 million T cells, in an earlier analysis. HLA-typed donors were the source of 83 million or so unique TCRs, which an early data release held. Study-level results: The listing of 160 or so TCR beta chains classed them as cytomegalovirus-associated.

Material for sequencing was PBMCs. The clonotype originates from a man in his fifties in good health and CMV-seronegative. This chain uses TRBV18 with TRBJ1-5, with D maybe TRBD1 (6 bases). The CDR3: CASSPPGANQPQHF. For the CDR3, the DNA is TGTGCCAGCTCACCACCGGGGGCGAATCAGCCCCAGCATTTT.